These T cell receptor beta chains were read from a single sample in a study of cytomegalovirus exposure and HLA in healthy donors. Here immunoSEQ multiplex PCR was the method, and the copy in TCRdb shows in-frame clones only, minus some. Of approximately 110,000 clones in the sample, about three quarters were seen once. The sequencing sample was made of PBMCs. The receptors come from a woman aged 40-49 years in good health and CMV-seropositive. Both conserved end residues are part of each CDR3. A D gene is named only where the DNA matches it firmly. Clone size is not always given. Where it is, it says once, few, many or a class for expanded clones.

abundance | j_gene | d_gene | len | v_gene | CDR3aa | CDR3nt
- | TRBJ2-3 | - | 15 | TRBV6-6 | CASSYSPTSTDTQYF | TGTGCCAGCAGTTACTCTCCGACTAGCACAGATACGCAGTATTTT
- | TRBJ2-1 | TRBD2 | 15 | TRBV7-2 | CASSLVAGGENEQFF | TGTGCCAGCAGCTTAGTAGCGGGGGGAGAAAATGAGCAGTTCTTC
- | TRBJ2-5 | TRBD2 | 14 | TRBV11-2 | CASSRTSGQETQYF | TGTGCCAGCAGCCGGACTAGCGGCCAAGAGACCCAGTACTTC
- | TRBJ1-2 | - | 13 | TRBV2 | CASSEAGDYGYTF | TGTGCCAGCAGTGAAGCAGGGGACTATGGCTACACCTTC
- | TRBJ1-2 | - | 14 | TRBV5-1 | CASSLAEANYGYTF | TGCGCCAGCAGCTTGGCAGAGGCTAACTATGGCTACACCTTC
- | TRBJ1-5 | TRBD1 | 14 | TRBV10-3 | CAISESTGGQPQHF | TGTGCCATCAGTGAGTCAACAGGGGGCCAGCCCCAGCATTTT
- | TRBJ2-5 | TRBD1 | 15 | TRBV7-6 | CASSLGTGKKETQYF | TGTGCCAGCAGCTTGGGGACAGGGAAAAAAGAGACCCAGTACTTC
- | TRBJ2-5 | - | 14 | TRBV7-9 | CASSLWGSGETQYF | TGTGCCAGCAGCTTGTGGGGCAGCGGGGAGACCCAGTACTTC
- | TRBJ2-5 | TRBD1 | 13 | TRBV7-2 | CASSSDRVETQYF | TGTGCCAGCAGCTCGGACAGGGTGGAGACCCAGTACTTC
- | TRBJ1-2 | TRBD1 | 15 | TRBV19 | CASCISGGLDYGYTF | TGTGCCAGTTGTATATCAGGGGGCCTCGACTATGGCTACACCTTC
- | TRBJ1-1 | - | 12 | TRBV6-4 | CARSTVNTEAFF | TGTGCCAGATCAACAGTGAACACTGAAGCTTTCTTT
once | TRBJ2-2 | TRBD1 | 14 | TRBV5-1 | CASSIRTGPGELFF | TGCGCCAGCAGCATCAGGACAGGTCCCGGGGAGCTGTTTTTT
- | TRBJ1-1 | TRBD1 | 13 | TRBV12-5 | CASGLTGETEAFF | TGTGCTAGTGGTTTGACAGGGGAGACTGAAGCTTTCTTT
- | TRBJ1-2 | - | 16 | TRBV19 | CASSPQRIGFGYGYTF | TGTGCCAGTAGTCCCCAGCGGATCGGTTTTGGCTATGGCTACACCTTC
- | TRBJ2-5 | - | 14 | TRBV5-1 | CASSLRLAEETQYF | TGCGCCAGCAGCTTGCGGCTAGCCGAGGAGACCCAGTACTTC
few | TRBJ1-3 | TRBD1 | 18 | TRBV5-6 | CASSSPDRTGDSGNTIYF | TGTGCCAGCAGCTCACCAGACCGGACAGGGGACTCTGGAAACACCATATATTTT
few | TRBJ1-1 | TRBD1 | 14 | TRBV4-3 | CASSWDSQNTEAFF | TGCGCCAGCAGCTGGGACAGTCAGAACACTGAAGCTTTCTTT
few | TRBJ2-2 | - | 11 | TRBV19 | CASSIQSGLFF | TGTGCCAGTAGTATACAATCGGGGCTGTTTTTT
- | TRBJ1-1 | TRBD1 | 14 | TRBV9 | CASRVGQGSTEAFF | TGTGCCAGCAGAGTCGGACAGGGAAGCACTGAAGCTTTCTTT
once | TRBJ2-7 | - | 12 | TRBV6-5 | CASSYSRDEQYF | TGTGCCAGCAGTTATAGCCGGGACGAGCAGTACTTC
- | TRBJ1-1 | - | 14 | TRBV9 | CASSRVQGNTEAFF | TGTGCCAGCAGCAGAGTACAGGGGAACACTGAAGCTTTCTTT
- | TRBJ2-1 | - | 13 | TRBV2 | CASSEDREGEQFF | TGTGCCAGCAGTGAGGACAGGGAGGGTGAGCAGTTCTTC
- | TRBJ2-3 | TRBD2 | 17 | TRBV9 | CASSLTRTSGGADTQYF | TGTGCCAGCAGCCTCACCAGGACTAGCGGGGGAGCAGATACGCAGTATTTT
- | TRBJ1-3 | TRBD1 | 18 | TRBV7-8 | CASSPYLRPTGDGNTIYF | TGTGCCAGCAGCCCGTATCTGCGCCCGACAGGGGACGGAAACACCATATATTTT
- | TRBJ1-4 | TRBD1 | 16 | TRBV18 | CASSPLDRGHLEKLFF | TGTGCCAGCTCACCACTTGACAGGGGGCATCTCGAAAAACTGTTTTTT
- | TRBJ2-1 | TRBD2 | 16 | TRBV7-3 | CASSSGQRGDYNEQFF | TGTGCCAGCAGCTCCGGCCAGCGGGGGGACTACAATGAGCAGTTCTTC